This record concerns one TCR beta chain sequence. This receptor's antigen is unknown. One base away there is no much larger clone; base qualities are not given. The donors were 40 or so Caucasian individuals from Russia, aged roughly 6 to 90 years, who were systemically healthy. Each donor gave ten milliliters of peripheral blood, drawn into EDTA-treated Vacutainer tubes. Ficoll-Paque density-gradient centrifugation was used to isolate PBMCs, with at least 6.5 million obtained per sample. Trizol reagent was used to extract total RNA from PBMCs, with at least 5.5 micrograms per sample. For every donor, an aliquot of PBMCs went through flow cytometry to measure the percentages of naive CD45RAhigh/CD27high T cells. Libraries were constructed by 5' RACE. The sample was run on an Illumina HiSeq 2500. A second PCR of about 7 to 12 cycles was performed with a sample-barcoded 5' primer and a J-beta primer mix. A unique molecular identifier was introduced onto each TCR beta cDNA molecule by a template-switch 5' adaptor carrying 12 random nucleotides. Each sample yielded at least 3 million CDR3-containing paired-end reads. First-strand cDNA synthesis was performed from all RNA using the Mint cDNA synthesis kit, with priming by a TRBC-specific oligonucleotide. All cDNA was treated with uracil-DNA glycosylase and then went through a first 18-cycle PCR with the universal primers M1SS and BC2_uni_R. The authors' pipeline ran thus. Normalization of each sample was performed by random selection of 1 million high-quality reads, each carrying a distinct molecular identifier. Reads with shared molecular identifiers were discarded instead of being binned into consensus sequences. MiTCR, with a Q25 quality threshold and the strictest error-elimination algorithm, was used for CDR3 identification, clonotype clustering and error correction. A nonparametric unseen species model using Euler transformation provided a lower-bound estimate of total TCR beta diversity. The public sequencing data were trimmed at Q25 with fastp and processed into clonotypes with MiXCR by TCRdb, which kept only in-frame beta chains. Under each unique CDR3 protein, matching rows form one entry showing the most common genes and DNA. Clone size and V and J calls follow TCRdb, not the original study. Present in this sample are about 1.8 million distinct CDR3 sequences, roughly 50% of which were seen just once. The top ten clonotypes cover around 2.1% of the sample.

This sample is part of a study of blood T cells in healthy people across ages (dated by TCRdb to 2013 to 2016). In the study overall: In model experiments, roughly one uniquely barcoded TCR beta cDNA molecule per two T cells was captured by template switching. To avoid experimental bias, donors of different ages were distributed randomly across sequencing lanes. The donors were split into four age groups: young (average about 16 years), middle-aged (more than 35), aged (about 56) and long-lived (82). To track age-related changes in TCR beta repertoire diversity, the study relied on deep sequencing normalized with unique cDNA molecular identifiers. Two additional independent replicas of 1 million unique cDNA reads from the same blood draw were analyzed for two donors (one aged 18 to 30 and one aged 80 or older). Results the study describes overall, beyond this receptor: The long-lived group showed more naive CD4+ T cells, fewer expanded clones and increased TCR diversity than the aged group, suggesting age selection. Because profiling used bulk unsorted PBMCs, naive and antigen-experienced compartments could not be compared conclusively. Because donor CMV infection status was unknown, age-related changes in expanded clonotypes were potentially confounded. Observed TCR beta diversity per million T cells fell roughly linearly with age, and a significant reduction was already apparent by age roughly 41. Total diversity estimates from one million sequenced T cells were considered lower bounds and underestimates. There was a strong correlation between observed TCR beta diversity and the percentage of naive T cells measured by flow cytometry.

The CDR3, cysteine through phenylalanine, is 13 amino acids long. The sequence is cut down to CDR3 DNA, 39 bases in frame from base 1. The CDR1 and CDR2 encoded by the germline V gene are SGHRS and YFSETQ. This sequence was found in a woman aged 40 to 55 in good health. What was sequenced was blood. Recombination linked TRBV5-1 to TRBJ2-4; the D gene is possibly TRBD1, with 6 bases matching. Matching the DNA end better, TRBJ2-7 makes the J call doubtful. The sequenced DNA: TGCGCCAGCAGCCCCAACCGGGACAACGAGCAGTACTTC. Its protein is CASSPNRDNEQYF.